Each of the 23 T cell receptor beta chains below was sequenced from the same sample in a study of post-analysis software for immune sequencing data. General study points: Comparison of patients with controls showed about 5 TRBV segments more frequent in patients, TRBV5-6, TRBV5-1 and TRBV20-1 among them.

Unique molecular identifiers tagged the TCR beta cDNA libraries. One entry per CDR3 protein results from TCRdb running MiXCR on the PCR reads. The sample records 450,000 or so distinct CDR3 sequences, roughly 46% being singletons. Antigens for these TCRs are unknown. The sample consisted of blood. These receptor sequences come from a girl aged 10-17 years with multiple sclerosis.

The chain combines TRBV5-1 with TRBJ2-4; D possibly corresponds to TRBD2 (6 bases). Looked up from germline, CDR1 is SGHRS and CDR2 is YFSETQ. V lost 6 bases and J lost 0, with 16 bases in between. CDR3 length: 16 amino acids. The CDR3 is CASTLEGGLAKNIQYF. As DNA, the CDR3 is TGCGCCAGCACCCTGGAGGGAGGTCTAGCCAAAAACATTCAGTACTTC.

In this sample, this clonotype turned up a few times. The chain employs TRBV20-1 and TRBJ2-6; D gene ambiguous. V lost 0 bases and J lost 0, with 6 bases in between. CDR3 length: 15 amino acids. CDR1 is DFQATT, CDR2 SNEGSKA, per germline (reference sequence). The DNA of the CDR3 is TGCAGTGCTAGAGATCAGAGCTCTGGGGCCAACGTCCTGACTTTC. Amino acids: CSARDQSSGANVLTF.

The chain employs TRBV7-9 and TRBJ2-3; D remains unclear. The CDR3 has 14 residues. The germline V gene encodes CDR1 SEHNR and CDR2 FQNEAQ (reference sequence). V was shortened by 5 bases and J by 2 bases, with 11 bases between the two germline ends. CDR3 DNA sequence: TGTGCCAGCAGCCGACTTCAACCCACAGATACGCAGTATTTT. It specifies CASSRLQPTDTQYF.

The count of this clonotype is one. The chain links TRBV11-2 to TRBJ2-3, with TRBD2 matching 10 bases. Trimming removed 3 bases from V and 4 bases from J; junction bases left unmatched: 19. This CDR3 has 20 amino acids. Germline CDR1 is SGHAT and CDR2 is FQNNGV. The CDR3 reads CASSFGLAGDDPRLADTQYF. The CDR3 DNA reads as TGTGCCAGCAGCTTTGGGCTAGCGGGAGACGATCCACGGCTCGCAGATACGCAGTATTTT.

The chain is built from TRBV20-1 and TRBJ2-7; D remains ambiguous. Germline V lookup: CDR1 DFQATT, CDR2 SNEGSKA (reference sequence). The CDR3 is 15 amino acids. The ends were cut back, 0 bases at V and 2 bases at J, with 14 bases in the middle. CDR3 DNA sequence: TGCAGTGCTAGAGAAGGGATGGCTGTAGCCTACGAGCAGTACTTC. Amino acids: CSAREGMAVAYEQYF.

To note about this clonotype: Being one base from a much bigger clone, this may be a read error. The chain joins TRBV7-2 to TRBJ2-4, with TRBD2 matching over 8 bases. The last part of the DNA fits TRBJ2-5 better; the J call may be wrong. Germline V gene sequence: CDR1 SGHTA, CDR2 FQGNSA. The CDR3 sequence is 12 residues long. The chain's CDR3 is CTSSPGGETQYF. In DNA, the CDR3 is TGTACCAGCAGCCCGGGGGGGGAGACCCAGTACTTC.

This clonotype turned up a few times. This chain connects TRBV5-1 to TRBJ2-5; no clear D. CDR1 SGHRS and CDR2 YFSETQ come from the germline V gene. V was trimmed by 5 bases and J by 1 base, leaving 12 bases between them. The CDR3 loop spans 14 amino acids. CDR3 residues: CASSSTAIQETQYF. In DNA form, the CDR3 reads TGCGCCAGCAGTAGTACGGCGATCCAAGAGACCCAGTACTTC.

This chain links TRBV9 with TRBJ1-2; 7 bases align to TRBD1. V lost 6 bases to trimming and J lost 8 bases; unmatched junction nucleotides: 7. Germline lookup yields CDR1 SGDLS and CDR2 YYNGEE. The CDR3 is made up of 12 amino acids. CDR3 in DNA: TGTGCCAGCAATTCCGACAGGGCGGGCTACACCTTC. Protein sequence: CASNSDRAGYTF.

This clonotype has just a few counts. The rearrangement joins TRBV28 to TRBJ1-1; maybe TRBD1 (5 bases). Deletions cut 2 bases from V and 5 bases from J, with 15 bases between. Germline loops: CDR1 MDHEN, CDR2 SYDVKM. The CDR3 is 15 residues long. The CDR3 DNA reads TGTGCCAGCAGTTTAGGGGTATCAGGGCGGACTGAAGCTTTCTTT. Encoded protein: CASSLGVSGRTEAFF.

The rearrangement links TRBV7-9 to TRBJ2-3; no firm D call. The germline V gene encodes CDR1 SEHNR and CDR2 FQNEAQ (reference sequence). V was pared by 1 base and J by 3 bases, with 5 bases between. The CDR3 runs 13 residues. CDR3 region: CASSLDATDTQYF. CDR3 nucleotide sequence: TGTGCCAGCAGCTTAGATGCGACAGATACGCAGTATTTT.

This clonotype was seen a few times. The chain has TRBV20-1 and TRBJ2-5; 8 positions agree with TRBD1. The J call is doubtful: the DNA matches TRBJ2-7 better. Germline-derived CDR1 and CDR2 are DFQATT and SNEGSKA (reference sequence). This CDR3 spans 13 amino acids. The chain's CDR3 is CSARGTGLDEQYF. Written as DNA, the CDR3 is TGCAGTGCTAGAGGGACAGGGCTCGACGAGCAGTACTTC.

This chain links TRBV20-1 with TRBJ2-1; D is unclear. CDR1 is DFQATT, CDR2 SNEGSKA, per germline (reference sequence). The CDR3 is made up of 13 amino acids. Trimming shortened V by 3 bases and J by 6 bases, and 12 bases separated the two germline ends. The CDR3 is CSASPPPSNEQFF. In DNA form, the CDR3 reads TGCAGTGCTAGCCCACCGCCTAGCAATGAGCAGTTCTTC.

This chain links TRBV6-2 or TRBV6-3 with TRBJ2-1; perhaps TRBD1 as D (5 bases). Deletions cut 6 bases from V and 2 bases from J, with 17 bases between. The CDR3 extends over 16 amino acids. Per germline, CDR1 MNHEY and CDR2 SVGEGT. The CDR3 reads CASSTRQKVPYNEQFF. CDR3 in DNA: TGTGCCAGCAGCACACGACAGAAGGTGCCCTACAATGAGCAGTTCTTC.

This clonotype turned up a few times. The CDR3 region is CASSISRQGESYEQYF. The CDR3 nucleotides are TGTGCCAGCAGTATAAGCCGGCAGGGTGAATCCTACGAGCAGTACTTC. J is TRBJ2-7 and V is TRBV2, with a weak D call TRBD1 (5 bases). CDR3 size: 16 residues. CDR1 and CDR2 (germline): SNHLY, FYNNEI. V dropped 5 bases and J dropped 1 base, with 18 bases sitting between them.

The chain links TRBV28 to TRBJ2-7; 8 bases fit TRBD2. Losses at the gene ends were 4 bases for V and 5 bases for J; bases not matched to a gene: 10. Per the germline V gene, CDR1 is MDHEN and CDR2 is SYDVKM. The CDR3 is made up of 15 amino acids. This CDR3 is CASSSSGSTPNEQYF. In DNA form, the CDR3 reads TGTGCCAGCAGTTCAAGCGGGAGTACCCCCAACGAGCAGTACTTC. Drawing the rest from reference TRBV28 and TRBJ2-7, the complete variable domain is DVKVTQSSRYLVKRTGEKVFLECVQDMDHENMFWYRQDPGLGLRLIYFSYDVKMKEKGDIPEGYSVSREKKERFSLILESASTNQTSMYLCASSSSGSTPNEQYFGPGTRLTVT.

This clonotype was recorded a few times. The chain is built from TRBV6-6 and TRBJ2-3; D is perhaps TRBD1 or TRBD2 (6 bases each). Germline CDR1 MNHNY, CDR2 SVGAGI (reference sequence). CDR3 length: 15 residues. The ends were cut back, 2 bases at V and 1 base at J, with 10 bases in the middle. This CDR3 is CASSYGGRRTDTQYF. The CDR3 bases are TGTGCCAGCAGTTACGGGGGGCGCCGCACAGATACGCAGTATTTT.

This chain connects TRBV11-2 to TRBJ2-3, with D uncertain. The CDR3 runs 15 residues. Germline CDR1 SGHAT, CDR2 FQNNGV. Trimming removed 0 bases from V and 2 bases from J, with 9 bases in between. The CDR3 DNA sequence: TGTGCCAGCAGCTTAGATTCCGTCAACACAGATACGCAGTATTTT. It specifies CASSLDSVNTDTQYF.

This chain uses TRBV5-1 with TRBJ2-1; D unresolved. This CDR3 contains 14 residues. Germline lookup yields CDR1 SGHRS and CDR2 YFSETQ. With 6 bases removed from V and 4 bases from J, the gap between germline ends came to 14 bases. The CDR3 sequence: CASTPGGGYNEQFF. The CDR3 nucleotides are TGCGCCAGCACTCCCGGCGGTGGATACAATGAGCAGTTCTTC.

The CDR3 is CASSPQDRGGNEQFF. CDR3 coding DNA: TGTGCCAGCAGCCCCCAGGACAGGGGTGGCAATGAGCAGTTCTTC. V gene TRBV7-3 combines with J gene TRBJ2-1, with 9 bases matching TRBD1. From germline, CDR1 is SGHTA and CDR2 FQGTGA. The V segment lost 5 bases and the J segment 6 bases; nucleotides outside the gene matches: 8. CDR3 length: 15 residues.

The J gene is TRBJ2-1, the V gene TRBV27; 8 bases are a match to TRBD2. CDR3 length: 12 residues. V lost 6 bases and J lost 14; bases outside the gene matches: 9. Germline-derived CDR1 and CDR2 are MNHEY and SMNVEV (reference sequence). The CDR3 is CASSNPTSGKFF. DNA for the CDR3: TGTGCCAGCAGCAATCCCACTAGCGGAAAGTTCTTC.

The chain recombines TRBV20-1 with TRBJ2-1; 7 bases map to TRBD2. The CDR3 has 15 amino acids. Germline V gives CDR1 DFQATT, CDR2 SNEGSKA (reference sequence). J lost 2 bases, V lost 7 bases, and 11 bases had no gene match. CDR3 coding DNA: TGCAGTGGGCAGGGCGGGAGTGCGGCCTACAATGAGCAGTTCTTC. Translated: CSGQGGSAAYNEQFF.

J is TRBJ2-3 and V is TRBV6-1; D gene unclear. The germline V gene encodes CDR1 MNHNS and CDR2 SASEGT. V was cut by 1 base and J by 2 bases, with 13 bases left in between. CDR3 length equals 16 residues. CDR3 protein: CASSEVLGQPTDTQYF. DNA of the CDR3: TGTGCCAGCAGTGAAGTGTTAGGGCAGCCCACAGATACGCAGTATTTT.

This chain links TRBV20-1 with TRBJ2-4; D is possibly TRBD1 (7 bases). The DNA end favors TRBJ2-7, so the J call may be wrong. CDR3 length: 14 amino acids. The V gene's germline CDR1 is DFQATT and CDR2 SNEGSKA (reference sequence). This CDR3 is CSASKQGGSYEQYF. The CDR3, as DNA: TGCAGTGCTAGTAAGCAGGGGGGATCCTACGAGCAGTACTTC.